This TCR beta chain comes out of a study of post-analysis software for immune sequencing data. Study in general: Recorded disease courses covered relapsing-remitting, secondary progressive and progressive-relapsing multiple sclerosis. Some patients had no subtype annotation. Findings and caveats of the study: Higher frequency in patients than in controls was seen for about five TRBV segments, with TRBV5-6, TRBV5-1 and TRBV20-1 among them. When the samples were clustered directly with F measure, those that had been prepared in the same batch showed strong co-clustering. Multiple sclerosis patients had significantly lower normalized Chao1 diversity than controls.

CDR3 length: 18 amino acids. Trimming shortened V by 1 base and J by 6 bases, and 23 bases separated the two germline ends. Germline CDR1 LGHNA, CDR2 YNFKEQ. Built from TCR beta cDNA, the libraries had unique molecular identifiers in them. Out of about 0.9 to 10 million T cells, a few hundred thousand cDNA molecules were generated. TCRdb re-called the PCR reads with MiXCR, one entry per CDR3 protein. The sample records 450,000 to 650,000 distinct CDR3 sequences, about 40% being singletons. With respect to this clonotype: What it recognizes is unknown.

Material for sequencing was blood. This TCR came from a girl aged 10 to 17 with multiple sclerosis. The chain combines TRBV4-2 with TRBJ2-3; D may be TRBD1 (6 bases). The CDR3 nucleotides are TGTGCCAGCAGCCAAGCGAGGGGGATGTTTAGTGCTGTGGATACGCAGTATTTT. Translated, it gives CASSQARGMFSAVDTQYF.